What follows are 8 T cell receptor beta chains derived from one specimen sequenced in a study of T cells in Graves' hyperthyroidism and ophthalmopathy. TCR beta CDR3 regions were amplified from RNA. Using the HTBI primer set, a first-round RT-PCR was run on the TCR CDR3. TCRdb reprocessed the multiplex PCR reads via MiXCR and lists one record per CDR3 protein. The table lists roughly 100,000 distinct CDR3 sequences, around 50% of them singletons. The source material was blood. The receptors were sampled from a man aged 40-55 years with Graves' hyperthyroidism.

This clonotype was recorded at least ten times. The chain is built from TRBV20-1 and TRBJ2-7; TRBD2 agrees at 14 bases. The CDR3 is 16 amino acids. Germline CDR1 is DFQATT and CDR2 is SNEGSKA (reference sequence). V gave up 2 bases and J gave up 0 bases; unmatched junction bases: 3. The DNA for the CDR3 is TGCAGTGCTAGAAGACTAGCGGGAGGGTTCTCCTACGAGCAGTACTTC. Translating it yields CSARRLAGGFSYEQYF.

The table lists this clonotype with many counts. The V gene is TRBV6-5, the J gene TRBJ2-5; D possibly uses TRBD1 or TRBD2 (5 bases each). With 6 bases removed from V and 5 bases from J, the gap between germline ends came to 13 bases. CDR3 length equals 13 residues. CDR1 and CDR2 from the germline V gene are MNHEY and SVGAGI. Here the CDR3 DNA reads TGTGCCAGCAGCCGGCCCAGGGACGAGACCCAGTACTTC. It translates to CASSRPRDETQYF.

With respect to this clonotype: A read error may account for a junction end that differs from germline. The chain employs TRBV30 and TRBJ1-1; TRBD1 aligns across 7 bases. Germline CDR1 is GTSNPN and CDR2 is SVGIG (reference sequence). The CDR3 is 14 amino acids. In DNA, the CDR3 is TGTGCCTGGAGTCCGAGACAGGGAAACACGGAAGCTTTCTTT. Amino acids: CAWSPRQGNTEAFF.

This clonotype was counted many times. This rearrangement joins TRBV7-2 to TRBJ2-5, with 13 bases matching TRBD2. Germline assignment: CDR1 SGHTA and CDR2 FQGNSA. This CDR3 spans 20 amino acids. Losses at the gene ends were 7 bases for V and 4 bases for J; bases not matched to a gene: 21. The CDR3 loop is CASNASRTSGSGGVGETQYF. The DNA of the CDR3 is TGTGCCAGCAACGCTTCTAGGACTAGCGGGAGCGGGGGCGTGGGAGAGACCCAGTACTTC.

As to this clonotype: One end of the junction is discordant with germline, which a read error may explain. This chain uses TRBV7-9 with TRBJ1-1, with a tentative D call TRBD1 (6 bases). Germline CDR1 reads SEHNR; CDR2 reads FQNEAQ (reference sequence). This CDR3 contains 14 residues. In DNA form, the CDR3 reads TGTGCCAGCAGCTTACCATTATTGGGGGCGGAAGCTCTCTTT. Its translation is CASSLPLLGAEALF.

The chain has TRBV9 and TRBJ2-7; no firm D call. The CDR3 spans 9 residues. Germline CDR1 is SGDLS and CDR2 is YYNGEE. V lost 0 bases and J 9 bases, leaving 1 base between the germline ends. CDR3 sequence reads: CASSVGQYF. CDR3 nucleotides: TGTGCCAGCAGCGTAGGGCAGTACTTC.

On this clonotype: Compared with germline, one end of the junction differs, possibly owing to a read error. The chain is built from TRBV29-1 and TRBJ1-4; no clear D. Germline values: CDR1 SQVTM, CDR2 ANQGSEA. The length of the CDR3 is 15 residues. CDR3 protein: CSVQLSGRVNEKLLF. DNA for the CDR3: TGCAGCGTCCAACTTAGCGGGAGGGTGAATGAAAAACTGCTTTTT.

This clonotype was picked up many times. The chain couples TRBV7-2 to TRBJ1-2; D is perhaps TRBD1 (5 bases). V lost 5 bases, J lost 5 bases, and 18 bases lay in between. Germline V gives CDR1 SGHTA, CDR2 FQGNSA. This CDR3 contains 15 residues. For the CDR3, the DNA is TGTGCCAGCAGCCAAGATCGTGGGGCATTTTATGGCTACACCTTC. Amino acids: CASSQDRGAFYGYTF.